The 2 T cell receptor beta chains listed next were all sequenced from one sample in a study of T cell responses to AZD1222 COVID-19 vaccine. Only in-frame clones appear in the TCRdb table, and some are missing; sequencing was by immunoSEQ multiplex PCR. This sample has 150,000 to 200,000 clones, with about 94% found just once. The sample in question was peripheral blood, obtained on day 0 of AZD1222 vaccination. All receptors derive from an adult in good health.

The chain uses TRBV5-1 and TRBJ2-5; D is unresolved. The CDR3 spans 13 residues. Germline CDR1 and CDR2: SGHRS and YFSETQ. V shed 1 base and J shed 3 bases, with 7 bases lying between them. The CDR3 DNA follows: TGCGCCAGCAGCTTGTCCCACAAAGAGACCCAGTACTTC. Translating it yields CASSLSHKETQYF.

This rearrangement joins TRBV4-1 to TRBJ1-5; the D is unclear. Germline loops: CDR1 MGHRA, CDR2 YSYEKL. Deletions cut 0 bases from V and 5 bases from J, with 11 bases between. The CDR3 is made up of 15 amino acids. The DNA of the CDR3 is TGCGCCAGCAGCCAAGATCGGCAGAAATATCAGCCCCAGCATTTT. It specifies CASSQDRQKYQPQHF.